This T cell receptor beta chain derives from a study of cytomegalovirus exposure and HLA in healthy donors. Study as a whole: From donors who were HLA-typed, an early data release held 81 million or so unique TCRs. Study results and caveats: TCR beta V- and J-gene trimming, according to a later analysis, was linked to a missense DCLRE1C variant. When the data were analyzed later, several of the most significant clusters appeared to be linked to common viral pathogens.

Primers: 60 Vbeta forward and 13 Jbeta reverse. Using immunoSEQ multiplex PCR, the repertoire was profiled, and TCRdb retains in-frame clones only, with some absent. Its table lists around 100,000 clones. Details on this clone: The antigen remains undetermined.

CDR3 length equals 15 residues. Trimming cost V 0 bases and J 9 bases; bases outside gene matches: 7. Germline V lookup: CDR1 SGDLS, CDR2 YYNGEE. The chain is built from TRBV9 and TRBJ2-1; the match to TRBD2 covers 9 bases. The sample comprised PBMCs. The TCR originated in a man aged 45-60 years in good health and CMV-seronegative. CDR3 coding DNA: TGTGCCAGCAGCGTAGATGTTAGCGGGAGTGGTGAGCAGTTCTTC. This translates into CASSVDVSGSGEQFF.